What follows are 25 T cell receptor beta chains derived from one specimen sequenced in a study of T cells in localized non-small cell lung cancer. Profiled with immunoSEQ multiplex PCR; TCRdb holds only in-frame clones, not every one. The table lists roughly 86,000 clones, 84% of them singletons, with more than 2.5% in the top ten. Sequencing used peripheral blood, obtained before any cancer treatment. The receptors come from a man aged 40 to 70 with stage I lung adenocarcinoma.

This chain connects TRBV6-6 to TRBJ1-2, with D possibly being TRBD1 (5 bases). Trimming took 2 bases from V and 6 from J, leaving 10 bases between them. Germline CDR1 is MNHNY and CDR2 is SVGAGI (reference sequence). This CDR3 has 13 amino acids. CDR3 loop: CASSYGGADGYTF. The CDR3, as DNA: TGTGCCAGCAGTTACGGAGGGGCTGATGGCTACACCTTC.

The genes are TRBV27 and TRBJ1-2, with D tentatively TRBD1 (5 bases). Germline CDR1 MNHEY, CDR2 SMNVEV (reference sequence). Trimming left V 2 bases short and J 4 bases short, with 14 bases between. The CDR3 has 15 residues. The CDR3 DNA reads as TGTGCCAGCAGTTTACGAGGGGCAAGGGGCTATGGCTACACCTTC. Amino acids: CASSLRGARGYGYTF.

This rearrangement joins TRBV14 to TRBJ1-2; D gene uncertain. V was clipped by 0 bases and J by 8 bases, with 28 bases between them. The CDR3 consists of 19 residues. Germline CDR1 and CDR2: SGHDN and FVKESK. CDR3 protein: CASSQEGTGNPRGGGGYTF. CDR3 nucleotides: TGTGCCAGCAGCCAAGAAGGCACCGGCAATCCTCGGGGAGGAGGGGGCTACACCTTC.

This chain's CDR3 is CASSLKVHGYTF. CDR3 coding DNA: TGTGCCAGCAGCTTAAAAGTCCATGGCTACACCTTC. The genes are TRBV5-6 and TRBJ1-2; D gene unclear. Germline lookup yields CDR1 SGHDT and CDR2 YYEEEE. CDR3 length equals 12 residues. V was clipped by 2 bases and J by 6 bases, with 8 bases between them.

The chain has TRBV28 and TRBJ2-7; 11 nucleotides line up with TRBD2. CDR1 is MDHEN, CDR2 SYDVKM, per germline. Unmatched junction bases numbered 25, after V lost 10 bases and J lost 2 bases. The CDR3 has 20 amino acids. The CDR3 DNA reads as TGTGCCACCTCGAGTGGGGGCCCCTCCAGGACTAGCGGGCTTACCTACGAGCAGTACTTC. Amino acid sequence: CATSSGGPSRTSGLTYEQYF. The variable domain in full, with the rest retrieved from reference TRBV28 and TRBJ2-7, is DVKVTQSSRYLVKRTGEKVFLECVQDMDHENMFWYRQDPGLGLRLIYFSYDVKMKEKGDIPEGYSVSREKKERFSLILESASTNQTSMYLCATSSGGPSRTSGLTYEQYFGPGTRLTVT.

Comment on this clone: An end of the junction differs from the germline gene, which may be a read error. V usage is TRBV7-8 and J usage is TRBJ2-1, with 10 bases lining up with TRBD1. CDR3 length: 16 amino acids. The germline gives CDR1 SGHVS, CDR2 FQNEAQ. CDR3 DNA: TGTGCCAGCAGCCACCGAGGACAGGGGGTCTACAATGGGCAGTTCTTC. Residues: CASSHRGQGVYNGQFF.

CDR3 sequence (DNA): TGTGCCAGCAGTCGAGCGGGGGGTGAGCAGTTCTTC. Translated, it gives CASSRAGGEQFF. The chain is built from TRBV7-9 and TRBJ2-1; TRBD2 aligns across 9 bases. The V gene's germline CDR1 is SEHNR and CDR2 FQNEAQ (reference sequence). This CDR3 region has 12 residues. V shed 6 bases and J 9 bases; nucleotides not matched to a gene: 3.

The J gene is TRBJ2-1, the V gene TRBV10-2; D might be TRBD2 (6 bases). Trimming took off 3 bases at V and 6 bases at J, with 15 bases between the two ends. Germline CDR1 is WSHSY and CDR2 is SAAADI. CDR3 length: 15 residues. CDR3 sequence reads: CASSEVAVLGNEQFF. The DNA for the CDR3 is TGCGCCAGCAGTGAAGTAGCGGTCCTTGGCAATGAGCAGTTCTTC.

A single count supports this clone. The chain carries TRBV7-3 and TRBJ2-1; D might be TRBD2 (6 bases). Germline assignment: CDR1 SGHTA and CDR2 FQGTGA. This CDR3 is 12 amino acids long. Trimming cost V 6 bases and J 8 bases, with 11 bases left between them. The CDR3 DNA sequence: TGTGCCAGCAGTCTAACGGGGGATGAGCAGTTCTTC. It yields the protein CASSLTGDEQFF.

This clone was counted a few times. The chain combines TRBV28 with TRBJ2-2; 10 positions agree with TRBD2. The germline V gene has CDR1 MDHEN and CDR2 SYDVKM. V lost 2 bases and J lost 2; bases outside the gene matches: 2. The CDR3 contains 16 residues. Here the CDR3 reads CASSLLLAGNTGELFF. The DNA of the CDR3 is TGTGCCAGCAGTTTACTACTAGCGGGAAACACCGGGGAGCTGTTTTTT. Together with reference TRBV28 and TRBJ2-2, the CDR3 gives the full variable domain: DVKVTQSSRYLVKRTGEKVFLECVQDMDHENMFWYRQDPGLGLRLIYFSYDVKMKEKGDIPEGYSVSREKKERFSLILESASTNQTSMYLCASSLLLAGNTGELFFGEGSRLTVL.

This clone was observed a few times. J is TRBJ2-1 and V is TRBV27, with 7 positions matching TRBD2. With V trimmed by 5 bases and J by 5 bases, 9 bases remained unmatched. The germline V gene encodes CDR1 MNHEY and CDR2 SMNVEV (reference sequence). This CDR3 is built from 15 residues. CDR3 residues: CASSPGASGNNEQFF. The DNA of the CDR3 is TGTGCCAGCAGTCCCGGGGCTAGCGGAAACAATGAGCAGTTCTTC.

The rearrangement joins TRBV30 to TRBJ1-6; TRBD1 might be the D (6 bases). The CDR3 has 13 amino acids. From germline, CDR1 is GTSNPN and CDR2 SVGIG (reference sequence). CDR3 sequence reads: CAGAGEYNSPLHF. The CDR3 region has the DNA TGTGCGGGGGCAGGAGAGTATAATTCACCCCTCCACTTT. The full variable domain, with the rest looked up from reference TRBV30 and TRBJ1-6, is SQTIHQWPATLVQPVGSPLSLECTVEGTSNPNLYWYRQAAGRGLQLLFYSVGIGQISSEVPQNLSASRPQDRQFILSSKKLLLSDSGFYLCAGAGEYNSPLHFGNGTRLTVT.

This clone occurred once. V gene TRBV5-4 combines with J gene TRBJ1-1; 10 bases are shared with TRBD1. The CDR3 extends over 14 amino acids. From germline, CDR1 is SGHNT and CDR2 YYREEE (reference sequence). V lost 3 bases to trimming and J lost 6 bases; unmatched junction nucleotides: 5. CDR3 in amino acids: CASSSRQGAAEAFF. In DNA form, the CDR3 reads TGTGCCAGCAGCTCTCGACAGGGGGCTGCTGAAGCTTTCTTT.

This chain joins TRBV6-6 and TRBJ2-3; TRBD1 aligns across 7 bases. V gave up 1 base and J gave up 3 bases; unmatched junction bases: 4. The germline gives CDR1 MNHNY, CDR2 SVGAGI (reference sequence). There are 15 residues in the CDR3. In DNA form, the CDR3 reads TGTGCCAGCAGTTACTACGGCAGGGGGACAGATACGCAGTATTTT. It is translated as CASSYYGRGTDTQYF.

CDR3 residues: CASSDRTGGINEQFF. DNA for the CDR3: TGTGCCAGCAGCGACCGGACAGGGGGGATCAATGAGCAGTTCTTC. The chain combines TRBV5-4 with TRBJ2-1, with 10 bases fitting TRBD1. Germline-derived CDR1 and CDR2 are SGHNT and YYREEE (reference sequence). The CDR3 contains 15 residues. J was trimmed by 6 bases and V by 4 bases; bases with no gene match: 7.

V is TRBV2 and J is TRBJ1-5, with a possible D match to TRBD1 (5 bases). The CDR3 spans 16 residues. Trimming cost V 6 bases and J 3 bases, with 18 bases left between them. In germline, CDR1 is SNHLY, CDR2 FYNNEI. The CDR3 sequence: CASRKYSGGPNQPQHF. In DNA, the CDR3 is TGTGCCAGCAGGAAATACAGTGGGGGTCCCAATCAGCCCCAGCATTTT.

The J gene is TRBJ1-1, the V gene TRBV19; D perhaps matches TRBD1 (5 bases). The CDR3 is made up of 17 amino acids. CDR1 LNHDA and CDR2 SQIVND come from the germline V gene (reference sequence). Trimming left V 0 bases short and J 0 bases short, with 14 bases between. The CDR3 DNA follows: TGTGCCAGTAGTATAGATCTATTGAGGGGAATGAACACTGAAGCTTTCTTT. Protein product: CASSIDLLRGMNTEAFF.

The chain couples TRBV7-9 to TRBJ1-1; the match to TRBD1 covers 8 bases. V shed 6 bases, J shed 5 bases, and the junction held 17 bases outside the gene matches. This CDR3 comprises 17 residues. CDR1 is SEHNR and CDR2 is FQNEAQ in the germline V gene (reference sequence). The CDR3 nucleotides are TGTGCCAGCAGGTCTTCGGGGACAGGATCTCGGGGGACTGAAGCTTTCTTT. Translating gives CASRSSGTGSRGTEAFF.

The rearrangement uses TRBV7-8 and TRBJ1-1; 8 positions match TRBD1. V dropped 1 base and J dropped 6; count of bases not matched to a gene: 10. This CDR3 is 16 amino acids long. Germline V CDR1 and CDR2: SGHVS, FQNEAQ. CDR3 nucleotides: TGTGCCAGCAGCTTAGAGGCAGGGGGCGCGGAGCCTGAAGCTTTCTTT. It yields the protein CASSLEAGGAEPEAFF.

This sequence joins TRBV7-9 and TRBJ1-4, with unresolved D. V was cut by 3 bases and J by 12 bases, with 14 bases left in between. CDR1 SEHNR and CDR2 FQNEAQ come from the germline V gene (reference sequence). The CDR3 sequence is 13 residues long. CDR3 nucleotides: TGTGCCAGCAGCTTCTCTGATCGGTTAGAACTGTTTTTT. Protein product: CASSFSDRLELFF.

The rearrangement links TRBV7-9 to TRBJ2-7, with TRBD1 identical over 7 bases. Trimming cost V 5 bases and J 0 bases; bases outside gene matches: 4. The CDR3 runs 14 residues. Germline values: CDR1 SEHNR, CDR2 FQNEAQ (reference sequence). CDR3 loop: CASSLTGASYEQYF. The CDR3 bases are TGTGCCAGCAGCCTCACAGGGGCCTCCTACGAGCAGTACTTC.

The chain has TRBV5-4 and TRBJ1-2; D is uncertain. From germline, CDR1 is SGHNT and CDR2 YYREEE (reference sequence). The CDR3 covers 15 residues. Trimming pared 3 bases from V and 7 bases from J, leaving 19 bases between. The CDR3 sequence: CASSSSRGGYGGYTF. CDR3 DNA sequence: TGTGCCAGCAGCTCGTCACGTGGAGGTTACGGTGGCTACACCTTC.

The gene calls are TRBV18 and TRBJ2-1; D perhaps matches TRBD1 (5 bases). Trimming took off 2 bases at V and 7 bases at J, with 12 bases between the two ends. Germline CDR1 is KGHSH and CDR2 is LQKENI. This CDR3 region has 14 residues. CDR3 amino acids: CASSPGAPLNEQFF. CDR3 in DNA: TGTGCCAGCTCACCAGGGGCGCCTTTGAATGAGCAGTTCTTC.

The chain employs TRBV5-5 and TRBJ1-1; 9 nucleotides align to TRBD1. Germline CDR1 SGHKS, CDR2 YYEKEE (reference sequence). V gave up 5 bases and J gave up 4 bases; unmatched junction bases: 6. The CDR3 contains 14 residues. For the CDR3, the DNA is TGTGCCAGCAGTTACGGGACAGGGACCACTGAAGCTTTCTTT. It specifies CASSYGTGTTEAFF.

This chain joins TRBV19 and TRBJ2-7, with D uncertain. Germline CDR1 is LNHDA and CDR2 is SQIVND (reference sequence). Trimming removed 6 bases at V and 6 bases at J, with 18 bases between. The CDR3 is 14 residues long. The CDR3, as DNA: TGTGCCAGTAGCACTACCCCCCTGGCAGGCGAGCAGTACTTC. Encoded protein: CASSTTPLAGEQYF.